The 20 T cell receptor beta chains below all came from one sample that was sequenced in a study of T cell responses to AZD1222 COVID-19 vaccine. Sequencing was performed with immunoSEQ multiplex PCR; in TCRdb, only in-frame clones are kept and a portion is missing. Of over 130,000 clones in the sample, 92% were seen once. Sample: peripheral blood, taken 28 days after the second AZD1222 dose. These receptors were collected from an adult who received the AZD1222 COVID-19 vaccine.

The rearrangement joins TRBV11-2 to TRBJ1-1; TRBD1 aligns across 8 bases. CDR3 length: 16 residues. CDR1 is SGHAT, CDR2 FQNNGV, per germline. Losses at the gene ends were 4 bases for V and 0 bases for J; bases not matched to a gene: 7. The CDR3 here is CASSYGQGKMNTEAFF. In DNA, the CDR3 is TGTGCCAGCAGCTACGGACAGGGAAAAATGAACACTGAAGCTTTCTTT.

This clone was picked up one time. CDR3 DNA sequence: TGTGCCAGCAGTTACTCTCAAGCGCCGATTTACGAGCAGTACTTC. Its translation is CASSYSQAPIYEQYF. The chain recombines TRBV6-5 with TRBJ2-7, with D uncertain. Germline V gene sequence: CDR1 MNHEY, CDR2 SVGAGI. The V end was cut by 0 bases, the J end by 4 bases, with 13 bases between. This CDR3 is built from 15 residues.

This chain joins TRBV6-6 and TRBJ1-6; D gene ambiguous. V was shortened by 2 bases and J by 7 bases, with 15 bases between the two germline ends. Germline CDR1 reads MNHNY; CDR2 reads SVGAGI (reference sequence). The CDR3 is made up of 16 amino acids. This chain's CDR3 is CASSYTLPVTNSPLHF. The CDR3 bases are TGTGCCAGCAGTTACACCCTGCCGGTGACAAATTCACCCCTCCACTTT.

The J gene is TRBJ1-5, the V gene TRBV6-5; 7 bases are a match to TRBD1. V shed 0 bases, J shed 5 bases, and the junction held 4 bases outside the gene matches. The germline CDR1 and CDR2 sequences are MNHEY and SVGAGI. The CDR3 contains 15 residues. CDR3 amino acids: CASSYSPGGYQPQHF. In DNA, the CDR3 is TGTGCCAGCAGTTACTCTCCAGGGGGGTATCAGCCCCAGCATTTT.

This clone was seen just once. The rearrangement uses TRBV6-5 and TRBJ1-4; TRBD1 matches 7 bases. The CDR3 is made up of 16 amino acids. The J segment lost 7 bases and the V segment lost 0 bases, leaving 8 bases of the junction unmatched. The germline V gene encodes CDR1 MNHEY and CDR2 SVGAGI. The CDR3 reads CASSYSSGGKGEKLFF. CDR3 nucleotide sequence: TGTGCCAGCAGTTACTCTTCAGGGGGAAAGGGTGAAAAACTGTTTTTT.

The chain employs TRBV24-1 and TRBJ1-2, with 7 bases identical to TRBD1. There are 15 residues in the CDR3. Trimming cost V 6 bases and J 2 bases; bases outside gene matches: 8. Germline-derived CDR1 and CDR2 are KGHDR and SFDVKD. CDR3 bases: TGTGCCACCAGTTTCCGGGACAGAACAAACTATGGCTACACCTTC. Encoded protein: CATSFRDRTNYGYTF.

The V call is TRBV7-2, the J call TRBJ1-2, with 7 nucleotides matching TRBD1. This CDR3 has 15 residues. Losses at the gene ends were 2 bases for V and 2 bases for J; bases not matched to a gene: 5. Germline V CDR1 and CDR2: SGHTA, FQGNSA. CDR3 DNA: TGTGCCAGCAGCTTAAGGCAGGGGGTGAACTATGGCTACACCTTC. This translates into CASSLRQGVNYGYTF.

This clone was counted once. This chain uses TRBV29-1 with TRBJ2-7; 12 nucleotides line up with TRBD2. J was trimmed by 4 bases and V by 2 bases; bases with no gene match: 0. Germline V gene sequence: CDR1 SQVTM, CDR2 ANQGSEA. CDR3 size: 13 residues. The CDR3 here is CSVELAGGYEQYF. CDR3 DNA: TGCAGCGTTGAACTAGCGGGAGGGTACGAGCAGTACTTC.

The V and J genes are TRBV2 and TRBJ2-1; 9 bases agree with TRBD2. The V segment lost 7 bases and the J segment 8 bases; nucleotides outside the gene matches: 9. The length of the CDR3 is 14 residues. Germline V gene lookup returns CDR1 SNHLY and CDR2 FYNNEI. In nucleotides, the CDR3 is TGTGCCAGCAATCTCCGCGCGGGAGGGGATGAGCAGTTCTTC. It specifies CASNLRAGGDEQFF. The variable domain in full, with the rest retrieved from reference TRBV2 and TRBJ2-1, is EPEVTQTPSHQVTQMGQEVILRCVPISNHLYFYWYRQILGQKVEFLVSFYNNEISEKSEIFDDQFSVERPDGSNFTLKIRSTKLEDSAMYFCASNLRAGGDEQFFGPGTRLTVL.

The genes are TRBV21-1 and TRBJ1-1. TRBV21-1 has pseudogene status. The CDR3 runs to 15 residues. The chain's CDR3 is CASSSSHGENTEAFF. In DNA form, the CDR3 reads TGTGCCAGCAGCAGTTCACACGGAGAGAACACTGAAGCTTTCTTT.

The rearrangement uses TRBV4-3 and TRBJ1-5, with TRBD1 matching over 7 bases. Per the germline V gene, CDR1 is LGHNA and CDR2 is YSLEER. This CDR3 region has 15 residues. V dropped 4 bases and J dropped 0; count of bases not matched to a gene: 3. This CDR3 reads CASSPGTVSNQPQHF. The CDR3 bases are TGCGCCAGCAGCCCCGGGACAGTTAGCAATCAGCCCCAGCATTTT.

V and J are TRBV3-1 (or the pseudogene TRBV3-2) and TRBJ2-3; 7 nucleotides agree with TRBD1. In germline, CDR1 is LGHDT, CDR2 YNNKEL (reference sequence). V dropped 4 bases and J dropped 6; count of bases not matched to a gene: 13. The CDR3 has 16 residues. The CDR3 DNA sequence: TGTGCCAGCAGCCTCCCGGGACAGAAAATGGTTGATACGCAGTATTTT. Its protein is CASSLPGQKMVDTQYF.

In DNA form, the CDR3 reads TGCGCCAGCAGCTCGAGCGGGTTTAACACCGGGGAGCTGTTTTTT. Translating it yields CASSSSGFNTGELFF. The J gene is TRBJ2-2, the V gene TRBV5-1; D is perhaps TRBD2 (6 bases). The CDR3 has 15 amino acids. V was pared by 3 bases and J by 2 bases, with 11 bases between. Per the germline V gene, CDR1 is SGHRS and CDR2 is YFSETQ.

The chain employs TRBV19 and TRBJ1-5; D is ambiguous. The germline V gene has CDR1 LNHDA and CDR2 SQIVND (reference sequence). The V and J ends lost 6 bases and 4 bases respectively, with 13 bases between them. The CDR3 totals 14 residues. CDR3 DNA sequence: TGTGCCAGTAGCCCTCGGCGGCAGAATCAGCCCCAGCATTTT. Translation: CASSPRRQNQPQHF.

The genes are TRBV19 and TRBJ2-6; D possibly corresponds to TRBD1 (6 bases). V lost 3 bases and J 4 bases, leaving 16 bases between the germline ends. CDR3 length equals 17 residues. CDR1 is LNHDA and CDR2 is SQIVND in the germline V gene (reference sequence). The CDR3 region has the DNA TGTGCCAGTAGTATTGAAACAGGGTTAATGGGGGCCAACGTCCTGACTTTC. This encodes CASSIETGLMGANVLTF.

This clone was detected only a few times. The chain is built from TRBV3-1 (or the pseudogene TRBV3-2) and TRBJ1-1, with D hard to call. The CDR3 totals 12 residues. Germline lookup yields CDR1 LGHDT and CDR2 YNNKEL (reference sequence). V was clipped by 1 base and J by 0 bases, with 0 bases between them. CDR3 amino acids: CASSQVNTEAFF. CDR3 nucleotides: TGTGCCAGCAGCCAAGTGAACACTGAAGCTTTCTTT.

The chain has TRBV11-2 and TRBJ2-3, with D unclear. This CDR3 region has 16 residues. Germline CDR1 reads SGHAT; CDR2 reads FQNNGV. Trimming removed 3 bases at V and 5 bases at J, with 18 bases between. The CDR3 region is CASSFYSPVSGDTQYF. The CDR3 nucleotides are TGTGCCAGCAGCTTTTATTCCCCGGTATCCGGAGATACGCAGTATTTT.

This chain connects TRBV2 to TRBJ2-7; 7 nucleotides match TRBD1. The CDR3 extends over 15 amino acids. Germline-derived CDR1 and CDR2 are SNHLY and FYNNEI. Trimming cost V 1 base and J 2 bases; bases outside gene matches: 5. The CDR3 region has the DNA TGTGCCAGCAGTGAAGTGACAGGGTCCCCCTACGAGCAGTACTTC. Residues: CASSEVTGSPYEQYF.

V usage is TRBV5-1 and J usage is TRBJ2-7; TRBD1 matches at 10 bases. The junction had 9 bases not matched to a gene; V was cut back by 6 bases and J by 6 bases. Germline CDR1 is SGHRS and CDR2 is YFSETQ. The CDR3 has 14 residues. CDR3 residues: CASTWGTGVGEQYF. Written as DNA, the CDR3 is TGCGCCAGCACCTGGGGGACAGGGGTAGGCGAGCAGTACTTC.

The chain joins TRBV19 to TRBJ1-1; TRBD1 aligns across 8 bases. Looked up from germline, CDR1 is LNHDA and CDR2 is SQIVND (reference sequence). CDR3 length: 15 amino acids. The junction had 2 bases not matched to a gene; V was cut back by 1 base and J by 1 base. CDR3 DNA: TGTGCCAGTAGTATAGGTGGGACAGGGAACACTGAAGCTTTCTTT. Amino acids: CASSIGGTGNTEAFF.